The T cell receptor beta chain under discussion was sequenced for a study of response to subunit inactivated influenza vaccine (dated by TCRdb to 2017 to 2018). Regarding the complete study: The study used deep quantitative T cell receptor repertoire profiling to track responses to a trivalent subunit inactivated influenza vaccine.

Trimming takes 0 bases from V and 2 bases from J, and the germline ends sit 9 bases apart. From its cysteine to its phenylalanine, the CDR3 spans 15 amino acids. Of all the DNA, just the CDR3 is kept, 45 bases in frame from base 1. CDR1 and CDR2 were assigned from the germline V gene as LGHNA and YNFKEQ. The library was built by means of RT-PCR. Sequencer: Illumina HiSeq 2500. The public sequencing data were trimmed at Q25 with fastp and processed into clonotypes with MiXCR by TCRdb, which kept only in-frame beta chains. Rows merge per CDR3 protein into single entries with the most common DNA and genes. Within this sample are approximately 730,000 distinct CDR3 sequences, with about 15% of them counted one time only. The ten biggest clones cover roughly 6.4% of the sample. What the work shows at the level of the full study, not this receptor alone: It was suggested by the authors that each seasonal influenza vaccination may recruit only a limited number of new T cells.

In its sample, this clonotype was seen a few times. Its specific antigen is unknown. No much larger clonotype is one base removed from it; base qualities were not supplied. This sample comprised PBMCs from blood, obtained less than 15 days before vaccination. The V gene is TRBV4-2 and the J gene is TRBJ2-3, and TRBD2 may be the D gene, going by 6 matching bases. The clonotype originates from a man aged 45-60 years who received an inactivated influenza vaccine. Donor details come from another sample of the same person, matched by shared clones. The CDR3: CASSQDRDSTDTQYF. The nucleotide sequence reads TGTGCCAGCAGCCAAGACCGGGACTCCACAGATACGCAGTATTTT.